This T cell receptor beta chain was identified in a study of cytomegalovirus exposure and HLA in healthy donors. Notes on the study in general: It was reportedly the case that the classifier diagnosed cytomegalovirus status with high specificity and sensitivity.

Only in-frame clones appear in the TCRdb table, and some are missing; sequencing was by immunoSEQ multiplex PCR. The table has 55,000 to 70,000 clones, 91% seen once; the top ten hold approximately 2%. This CDR3 contains 17 residues. With 0 bases clipped from V and 6 bases from J, the junction kept 10 bases outside the gene matches. Germline CDR1 LNHNV, CDR2 YYDKDF (reference sequence). About this clone: The antigen is undetermined.

The sequenced material came from PBMCs. This TCR came from a young woman in good health and CMV-seronegative. This chain uses TRBV15 with TRBJ2-1; 8 bases are a match to TRBD1. CDR3 DNA: TGTGCCACCAGCAGAGATCACCCAGGGGGCGTCATCAATGAGCAGTTCTTC. It encodes CATSRDHPGGVINEQFF.